The sequence of this T cell receptor (beta chain) was determined in a study of OX40 agonist ivuxolimab in advanced cancers. The V end lost 2 bases, the J end lost 10 bases, and 9 bases lay between the germline ends. The length of the CDR3 is 12 residues. Germline-derived CDR1 and CDR2 are WSHSY and SAAADI. Sequencing was performed with immunoSEQ multiplex PCR; in TCRdb, only in-frame clones are kept and a portion is missing. This sample has over 95,000 clones, with roughly 90% found just once. This clone was detected once. Anyone with autoimmune disease history or systemic immunosuppression was excluded.

The input for sequencing was CD4+ or CD8+ T cells sorted from blood, taken in a trial of the OX40 agonist ivuxolimab. The sequence derives from an adult with an advanced solid tumor such as melanoma, head and neck, liver or kidney cancer. The V gene is TRBV10-2, the J gene TRBJ2-1; no clear D gene. The CDR3 protein is CASSEALLEQFF. CDR3 nucleotides: TGCGCCAGCAGTGAGGCCCTTCTAGAGCAGTTCTTC.